The source of this T cell receptor (beta chain) is a study of Graves' ophthalmopathy and Graves' hyperthyroidism. The sample holds a few counts of this clonotype. Beta-chain TCR CDR3 regions were amplified from RNA transcripts. Following a first-round RT-PCR that used HTBI primers, a second-round multiplex PCR was carried out. TCRdb ran MiXCR on the multiplex PCR reads and lists one entry per CDR3 protein. Of approximately 700,000 distinct CDR3 sequences in the sample, roughly 40% were seen once. The CDR3 sequence is 13 residues long. CDR1 and CDR2 (germline): SEHNR, FQNEAQ (reference sequence). V dropped 7 bases and J dropped 5 bases, with 14 bases sitting between them.

Specimen: peripheral blood. This TCR was sampled from an adult man with Graves' ophthalmopathy. The gene calls are TRBV7-9 and TRBJ1-2; the D gene is possibly TRBD1 (6 bases). The CDR3 DNA reads TGTGCCAGCACCAGACAGGTTTCTTATGGCTACACCTTC. This gives the protein CASTRQVSYGYTF.